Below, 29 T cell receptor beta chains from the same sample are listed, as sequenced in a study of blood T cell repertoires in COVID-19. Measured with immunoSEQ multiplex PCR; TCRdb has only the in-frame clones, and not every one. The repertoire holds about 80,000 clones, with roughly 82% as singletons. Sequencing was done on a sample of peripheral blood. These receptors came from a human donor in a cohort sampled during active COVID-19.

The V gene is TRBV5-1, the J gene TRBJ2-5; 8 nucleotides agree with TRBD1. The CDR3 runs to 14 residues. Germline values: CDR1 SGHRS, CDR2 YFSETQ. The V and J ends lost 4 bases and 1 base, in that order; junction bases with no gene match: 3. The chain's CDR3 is CASSVGQGQETQYF. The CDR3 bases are TGCGCCAGCAGCGTTGGACAGGGCCAAGAGACCCAGTACTTC.

CDR3 nucleotide sequence: TGTGCCAGTATGCGGGACGTCTACGAGCAGTACTTC. Its translation: CASMRDVYEQYF. J is TRBJ2-7 and V is TRBV28, with D possibly TRBD2 on 6 matching bases. Trimming removed 9 bases at V and 3 bases at J, with 12 bases between. CDR3 length: 12 amino acids. Germline V lookup: CDR1 MDHEN, CDR2 SYDVKM.

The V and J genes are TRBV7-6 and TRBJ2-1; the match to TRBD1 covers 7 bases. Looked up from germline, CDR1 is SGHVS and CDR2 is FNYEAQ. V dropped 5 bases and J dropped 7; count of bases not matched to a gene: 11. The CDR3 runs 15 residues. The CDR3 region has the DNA TGTGCCAGCAGCGACTTCGGACAGGTTAGGAATGAGCAGTTCTTC. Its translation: CASSDFGQVRNEQFF.

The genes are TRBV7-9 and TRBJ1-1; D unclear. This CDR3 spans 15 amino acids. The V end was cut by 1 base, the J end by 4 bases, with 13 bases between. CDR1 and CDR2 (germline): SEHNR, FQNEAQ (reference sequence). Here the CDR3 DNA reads TGTGCCAGCAGCTTAGTACGCGGCGGTAGCACTGAAGCTTTCTTT. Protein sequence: CASSLVRGGSTEAFF.

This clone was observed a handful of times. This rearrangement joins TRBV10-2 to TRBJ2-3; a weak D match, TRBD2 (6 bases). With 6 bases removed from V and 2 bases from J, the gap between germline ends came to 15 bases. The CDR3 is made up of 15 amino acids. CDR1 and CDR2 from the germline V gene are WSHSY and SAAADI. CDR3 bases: TGCGCCAGCAGCCTCCGGGACTCCCACACAGATACGCAGTATTTT. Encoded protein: CASSLRDSHTDTQYF.

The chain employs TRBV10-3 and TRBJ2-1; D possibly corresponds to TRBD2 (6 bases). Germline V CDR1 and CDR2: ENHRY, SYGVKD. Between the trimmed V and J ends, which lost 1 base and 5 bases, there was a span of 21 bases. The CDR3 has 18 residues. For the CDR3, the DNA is TGTGCCATCAGTGAGTGGTTACTAGCTTCCATACCCAACAATGAGCAGTTCTTC. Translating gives CAISEWLLASIPNNEQFF.

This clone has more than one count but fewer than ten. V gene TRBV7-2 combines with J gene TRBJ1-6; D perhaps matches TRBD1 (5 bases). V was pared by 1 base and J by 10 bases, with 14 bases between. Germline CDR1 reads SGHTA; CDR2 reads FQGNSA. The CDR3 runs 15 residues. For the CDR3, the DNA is TGTGCCAGCAGCTTAGATGGCAGGGAGGACTCACCCCTCCACTTT. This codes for CASSLDGREDSPLHF.

The CDR3 DNA sequence: TGTGCCAGCAAATGGACAACGAACACCGGGGAGCTGTTTTTT. Protein sequence: CASKWTTNTGELFF. The rearrangement links TRBV27 to TRBJ2-2; a weak D match, TRBD1 (5 bases). Germline lookup yields CDR1 MNHEY and CDR2 SMNVEV (reference sequence). Between the trimmed V and J ends, which lost 7 bases and 0 bases, there was a span of 9 bases. The CDR3 length is 14 residues.

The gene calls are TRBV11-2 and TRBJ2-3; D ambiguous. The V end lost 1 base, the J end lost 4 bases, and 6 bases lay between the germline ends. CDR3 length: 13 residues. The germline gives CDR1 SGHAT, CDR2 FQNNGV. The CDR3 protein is CASSLGAPDTQYF. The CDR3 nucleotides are TGTGCCAGCAGCTTAGGTGCGCCAGATACGCAGTATTTT.

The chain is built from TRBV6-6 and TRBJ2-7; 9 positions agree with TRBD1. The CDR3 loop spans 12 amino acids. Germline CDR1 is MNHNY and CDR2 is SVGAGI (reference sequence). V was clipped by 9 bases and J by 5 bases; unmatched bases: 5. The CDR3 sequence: CASKRTGDEQYF. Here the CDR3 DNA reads TGTGCCAGTAAACGGACAGGGGACGAGCAGTACTTC.

CDR3 DNA sequence: TGTGCCAGCAGACTTTGGACTGCGAACACCGGGGAGCTGTTTTTT. It codes for CASRLWTANTGELFF. The chain joins TRBV4-2 to TRBJ2-2, with D maybe TRBD2 (5 bases). V dropped 6 bases and J dropped 0 bases, with 11 bases sitting between them. CDR3 length equals 15 residues. CDR1 is LGHNA, CDR2 YNFKEQ, per germline.

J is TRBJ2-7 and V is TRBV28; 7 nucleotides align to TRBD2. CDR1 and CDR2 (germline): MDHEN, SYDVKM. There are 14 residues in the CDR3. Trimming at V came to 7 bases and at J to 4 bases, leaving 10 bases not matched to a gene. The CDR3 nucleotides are TGTGCCAGCATCTTAGGCGGGGGAGCTTACGAGCAGTACTTC. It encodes CASILGGGAYEQYF.

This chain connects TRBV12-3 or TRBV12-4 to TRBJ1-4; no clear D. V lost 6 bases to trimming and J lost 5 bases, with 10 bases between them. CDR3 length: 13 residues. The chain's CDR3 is CASSLQRNEKLFF. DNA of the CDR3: TGTGCCAGCAGCCTTCAGCGGAATGAAAAACTGTTTTTT.

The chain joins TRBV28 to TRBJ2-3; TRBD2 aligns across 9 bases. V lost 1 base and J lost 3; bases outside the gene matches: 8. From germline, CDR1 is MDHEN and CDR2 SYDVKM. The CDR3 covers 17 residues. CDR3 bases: TGTGCCAGCAGTTTATCCATGCGGGGGGGCCTTACAGATACGCAGTATTTT. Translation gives CASSLSMRGGLTDTQYF.

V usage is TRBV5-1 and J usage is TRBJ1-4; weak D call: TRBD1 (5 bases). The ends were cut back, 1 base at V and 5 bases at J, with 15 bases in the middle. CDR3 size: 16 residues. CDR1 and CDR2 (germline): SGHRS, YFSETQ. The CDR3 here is CASSLKGLGGNEKLFF. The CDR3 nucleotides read TGCGCCAGCAGCTTGAAGGGGCTGGGGGGAAATGAAAAACTGTTTTTT.

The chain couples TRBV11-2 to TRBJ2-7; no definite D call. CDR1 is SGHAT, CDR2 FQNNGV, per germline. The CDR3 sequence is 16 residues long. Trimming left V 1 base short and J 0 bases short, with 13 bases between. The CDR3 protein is CASSLGRGLSSYEQYF. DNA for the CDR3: TGTGCCAGCAGCTTAGGGCGAGGATTATCCTCCTACGAGCAGTACTTC.

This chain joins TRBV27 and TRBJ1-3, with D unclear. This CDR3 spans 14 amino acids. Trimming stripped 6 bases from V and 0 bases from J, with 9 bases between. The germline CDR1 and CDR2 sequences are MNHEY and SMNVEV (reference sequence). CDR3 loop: CASRRFPSGNTIYF. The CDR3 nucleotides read TGTGCCAGCAGACGGTTTCCCTCTGGAAACACCATATATTTT.

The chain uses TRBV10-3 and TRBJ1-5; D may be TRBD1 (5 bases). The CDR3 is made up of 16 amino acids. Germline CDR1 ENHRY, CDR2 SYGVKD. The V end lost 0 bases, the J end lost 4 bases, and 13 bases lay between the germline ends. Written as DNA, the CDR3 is TGTGCCATCAGTGAGTCGTCCCGCGGGGGAAATCAGCCCCAGCATTTT. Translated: CAISESSRGGNQPQHF.

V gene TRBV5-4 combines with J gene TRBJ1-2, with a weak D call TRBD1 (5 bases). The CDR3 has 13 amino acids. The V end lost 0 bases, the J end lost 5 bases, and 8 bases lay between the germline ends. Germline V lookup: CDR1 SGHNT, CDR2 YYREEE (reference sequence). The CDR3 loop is CASSLGQTYGYTF. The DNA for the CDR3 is TGTGCCAGCAGCTTGGGACAGACTTATGGCTACACCTTC.

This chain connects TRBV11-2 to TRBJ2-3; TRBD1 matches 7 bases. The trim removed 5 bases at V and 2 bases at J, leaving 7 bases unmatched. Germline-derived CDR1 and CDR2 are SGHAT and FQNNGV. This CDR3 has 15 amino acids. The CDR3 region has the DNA TGTGCCAGCAGCATCCAGGGGGACCCCACAGATACGCAGTATTTT. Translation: CASSIQGDPTDTQYF. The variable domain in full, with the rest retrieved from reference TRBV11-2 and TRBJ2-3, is EAGVAQSPRYKIIEKRQSVAFWCNPISGHATLYWYQQILGQGPKLLIQFQNNGVVDDSQLPKDRFSAERLKGVDSTLKIQPAKLEDSAVYLCASSIQGDPTDTQYFGPGTRLTVL.

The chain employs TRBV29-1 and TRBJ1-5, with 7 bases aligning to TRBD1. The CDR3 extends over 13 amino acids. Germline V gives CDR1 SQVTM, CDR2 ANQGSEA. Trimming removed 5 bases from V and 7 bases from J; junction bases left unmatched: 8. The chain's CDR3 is CSVTTGARQPQHF. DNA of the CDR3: TGCAGCGTTACTACAGGGGCAAGGCAGCCCCAGCATTTT.

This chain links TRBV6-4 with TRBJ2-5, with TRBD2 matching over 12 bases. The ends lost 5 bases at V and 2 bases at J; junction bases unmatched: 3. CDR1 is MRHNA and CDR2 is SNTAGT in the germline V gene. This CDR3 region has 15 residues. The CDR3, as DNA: TGTGCCAGCAGTCAACTAGCGGGGGGACAAGAGACCCAGTACTTC. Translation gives CASSQLAGGQETQYF.

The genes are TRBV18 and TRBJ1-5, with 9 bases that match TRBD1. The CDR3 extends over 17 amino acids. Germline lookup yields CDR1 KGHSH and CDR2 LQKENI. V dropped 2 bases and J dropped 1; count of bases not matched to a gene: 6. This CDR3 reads CASSPGTGLESNQPQHF. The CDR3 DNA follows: TGTGCCAGCTCACCAGGGACAGGGCTGGAAAGCAATCAGCCCCAGCATTTT.

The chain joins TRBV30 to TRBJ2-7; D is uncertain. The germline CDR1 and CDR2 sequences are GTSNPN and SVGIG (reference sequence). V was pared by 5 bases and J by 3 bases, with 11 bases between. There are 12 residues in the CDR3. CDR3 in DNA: TGTGCCTGGGAAAAGCAAGTCTACGAGCAGTACTTC. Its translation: CAWEKQVYEQYF.

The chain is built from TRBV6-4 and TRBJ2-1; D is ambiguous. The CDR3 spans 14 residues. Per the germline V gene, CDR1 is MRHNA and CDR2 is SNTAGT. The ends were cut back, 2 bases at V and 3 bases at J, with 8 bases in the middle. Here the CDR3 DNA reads TGTGCCAGCAGTGACGGTGGCAGCTACAATGAGCAGTTCTTC. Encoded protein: CASSDGGSYNEQFF.

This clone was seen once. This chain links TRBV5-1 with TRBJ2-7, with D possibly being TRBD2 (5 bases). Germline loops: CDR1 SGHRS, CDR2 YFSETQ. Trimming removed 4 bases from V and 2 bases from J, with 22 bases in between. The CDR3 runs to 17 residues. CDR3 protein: CASSPKSGGTLTYEQYF. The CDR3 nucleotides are TGCGCCAGCAGCCCGAAAAGTGGAGGTACATTAACCTACGAGCAGTACTTC.

The CDR3 DNA sequence: TGCGCCAGCAGCTTAGCCGCGACTAGCCTCTCAGAGGAGACCCAGTACTTC. This encodes CASSLAATSLSEETQYF. The chain carries TRBV5-1 and TRBJ2-5, with TRBD2 matching 7 bases. From germline, CDR1 is SGHRS and CDR2 YFSETQ. Germline trimming cut 2 bases from V and 5 bases from J; bases unmatched to any gene: 15. The CDR3 contains 17 residues.

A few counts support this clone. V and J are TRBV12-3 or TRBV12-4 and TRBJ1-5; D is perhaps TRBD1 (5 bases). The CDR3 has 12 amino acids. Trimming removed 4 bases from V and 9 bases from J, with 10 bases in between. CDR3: CASSWRGGPQHF. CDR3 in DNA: TGTGCCAGCAGTTGGCGGGGGGGGCCCCAGCATTTT.

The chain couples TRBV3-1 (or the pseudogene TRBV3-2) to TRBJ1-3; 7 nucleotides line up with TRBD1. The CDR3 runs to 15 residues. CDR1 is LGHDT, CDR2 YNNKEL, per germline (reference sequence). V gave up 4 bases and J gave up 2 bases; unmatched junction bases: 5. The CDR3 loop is CASSPYRGPGNTIYF. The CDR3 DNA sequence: TGTGCCAGCAGCCCATACAGGGGCCCTGGAAACACCATATATTTT.